This entry lists 30 T cell receptor beta chains sequenced from one sample in a study of graft-versus-host responses after intestinal transplantation. Using immunoSEQ multiplex PCR, the repertoire was profiled, and TCRdb retains in-frame clones only, with some absent. The table lists about 12,000 clones, about 73% of them singletons, with 4% to 5.5% in the top ten. To release intraepithelial and lamina propria lymphocytes, the graft tissue was processed. Sequenced here: ileum tissue, sampled 142 days after intestinal transplantation. Source of these receptors: a human patient who received an intestinal transplant, so some T cells may come from the graft donor.

This clone has just a few counts. The gene calls are TRBV18 and TRBJ1-5, with a possible D match to TRBD1 (6 bases). Trimming shortened V by 3 bases and J by 6 bases, and 15 bases separated the two germline ends. This CDR3 has 15 amino acids. Germline V gene data show CDR1 as KGHSH and CDR2 as LQKENI. CDR3 amino acids: CASSPQGGWVQPQHF. The CDR3 DNA reads TGTGCCAGCTCACCTCAAGGGGGTTGGGTTCAGCCCCAGCATTTT.

This clone came up a few times. The chain combines TRBV6-5 with TRBJ2-7, with 11 bases lining up with TRBD2. CDR3 length equals 16 residues. Germline V gene lookup returns CDR1 MNHEY and CDR2 SVGAGI. V lost 2 bases, J lost 3 bases, and 6 bases stayed unmatched. This CDR3 reads CASSYRTSGRDYEQYF. In DNA form, the CDR3 reads TGTGCCAGCAGTTACCGAACTAGCGGGAGAGACTACGAGCAGTACTTC.

The V and J genes are TRBV28 and TRBJ2-5, with D perhaps TRBD1 (5 bases). The CDR3 runs 15 residues. V shed 5 bases and J shed 3 bases, with 16 bases lying between them. CDR1 and CDR2 from the germline V gene are MDHEN and SYDVKM. In DNA form, the CDR3 reads TGTGCCAGCAGTGTAGCCTTGACAGCCGAAGAGACCCAGTACTTC. It translates to CASSVALTAEETQYF.

V gene TRBV27 combines with J gene TRBJ2-1; D not certain. Trimming stripped 6 bases from V and 5 bases from J, with 20 bases between. The V gene's germline CDR1 is MNHEY and CDR2 SMNVEV (reference sequence). This CDR3 is built from 16 residues. As DNA, the CDR3 is TGTGCCAGCAGCCCACACCTTATTGCTTCCGACAATGAGCAGTTCTTC. This gives the protein CASSPHLIASDNEQFF.

V usage is TRBV6-5 and J usage is TRBJ1-2; perhaps TRBD1 as D (6 bases). This CDR3 is 13 amino acids long. Germline assignment: CDR1 MNHEY and CDR2 SVGAGI. Trimming stripped 2 bases from V and 6 bases from J, with 10 bases between. CDR3 region: CASSYGPGDGYTF. In nucleotides, the CDR3 is TGTGCCAGCAGTTACGGACCAGGGGATGGCTACACCTTC.

The CDR3 sequence: CASSSTGYEQYF. The CDR3 nucleotides read TGTGCCAGCAGCTCCACCGGCTACGAGCAGTACTTC. The rearrangement joins TRBV7-9 to TRBJ2-7; no clear D. Trimming shortened V by 4 bases and J by 3 bases, and 7 bases separated the two germline ends. This CDR3 has 12 residues. The germline gives CDR1 SEHNR, CDR2 FQNEAQ (reference sequence).

This clone was picked up a small number of times. This sequence joins TRBV13 and TRBJ2-7; D ambiguous. This CDR3 has 16 residues. Germline CDR1 is PRHDT and CDR2 is FYEKMQ (reference sequence). V lost 5 bases and J lost 2, with 19 bases in between. CDR3 in amino acids: CASSTDRRQSPYEQYF. CDR3 DNA sequence: TGTGCCAGCAGCACTGACCGTCGACAATCCCCCTACGAGCAGTACTTC.

The chain joins TRBV11-1 to TRBJ2-5; no clear D. The CDR3 sequence is 13 residues long. Looked up from germline, CDR1 is SGHAT and CDR2 is FQDESV (reference sequence). Trimming cost V 1 base and J 4 bases, with 7 bases left between them. The CDR3 DNA reads as TGTGCCAGCAGCTTAGGTAGTATAGAGACCCAGTACTTC. Protein: CASSLGSIETQYF.

V is TRBV6-5 and J is TRBJ1-6; D remains ambiguous. This CDR3 region has 14 residues. The germline V and J ends were trimmed by 6 bases and 9 bases, with 15 bases remaining between them. Germline CDR1 and CDR2: MNHEY and SVGAGI. CDR3 amino acids: CASSPLAGGSPLHF. Written as DNA, the CDR3 is TGTGCCAGCAGCCCTCTTGCGGGAGGTTCACCCCTCCACTTT.

This chain links TRBV5-1 with TRBJ2-1; 8 bases are shared with TRBD2. The V gene's germline CDR1 is SGHRS and CDR2 YFSETQ. V dropped 4 bases and J dropped 6; count of bases not matched to a gene: 12. This CDR3 is 16 amino acids long. CDR3 protein: CASSPGAGGGGNEQFF. CDR3 bases: TGCGCCAGCAGCCCGGGGGCGGGAGGCGGGGGCAATGAGCAGTTCTTC.

By share, this clone counts as medium-sized (0.01 to 0.1%). This sequence joins TRBV6-5 and TRBJ1-2, with unresolved D. The CDR3 sequence is 15 residues long. Looked up from germline, CDR1 is MNHEY and CDR2 is SVGAGI. V was shortened by 0 bases and J by 1 base, with 9 bases between the two germline ends. DNA of the CDR3: TGTGCCAGCAGTTACTCGCGACTTCGTAACTATGGCTACACCTTC. Amino acid sequence: CASSYSRLRNYGYTF.

The chain combines TRBV15 with TRBJ2-2; a possible D gene is TRBD1 (5 bases). Germline values: CDR1 LNHNV, CDR2 YYDKDF (reference sequence). This CDR3 has 16 amino acids. Deletions cut 0 bases from V and 1 base from J, with 9 bases between. The CDR3 here is CATSRDPTGNTGELFF. Written as DNA, the CDR3 is TGTGCCACCAGCAGAGATCCAACAGGGAACACCGGGGAGCTGTTTTTT.

In its sample, this clone was seen once. V and J are TRBV7-3 and TRBJ2-1, with 14 bases fitting TRBD2. The CDR3 is 14 amino acids. CDR1 and CDR2 (germline): SGHTA, FQGTGA. The J segment lost 11 bases and the V segment lost 4 bases, leaving 4 bases of the junction unmatched. CDR3 DNA sequence: TGTGCCAGCAGCTCAGGACTAGCGGGGGGTCAGCAGTTCTTC. As protein: CASSSGLAGGQQFF.

This clone is a singleton in its sample. The V gene is TRBV13, the J gene TRBJ2-5, with 8 bases that match TRBD1. Trimming cost V 4 bases and J 5 bases; bases outside gene matches: 6. Germline loops: CDR1 PRHDT, CDR2 FYEKMQ (reference sequence). The length of the CDR3 is 14 residues. CDR3 nucleotide sequence: TGTGCCAGCAGCTGGACAGGGTTAGGGGAGACCCAGTACTTC. Amino acids: CASSWTGLGETQYF. Variable domain in full (rest from reference TRBV13 and TRBJ2-5): AAGVIQSPRHLIKEKRETATLKCYPIPRHDTVYWYQQGPGQDPQFLISFYEKMQSDKGSIPDRFSAQQFSDYHSELNMSSLELGDSALYFCASSWTGLGETQYFGPGTRLLVL.

V and J are TRBV9 and TRBJ2-2, with D hard to call. Trimming removed 5 bases from V and 0 bases from J, with 11 bases in between. This CDR3 has 15 amino acids. CDR1 and CDR2 from the germline V gene are SGDLS and YYNGEE. The CDR3 reads CASRARISNTGELFF. CDR3 bases: TGTGCCAGCAGGGCCAGGATTTCGAACACCGGGGAGCTGTTTTTT.

The chain is built from TRBV11-3 and TRBJ1-1; D call uncertain. This CDR3 comprises 12 residues. Germline CDR1 is SGHNT and CDR2 is YENEEA. V gave up 3 bases and J gave up 4 bases, with 6 bases separating them. The CDR3 sequence: CASSLRATEAFF. As DNA, the CDR3 is TGTGCCAGCAGCTTGAGGGCCACTGAAGCTTTCTTT.

This clone was recorded only once. The gene calls are TRBV11-2 and TRBJ1-5, with D possibly being TRBD1 (6 bases). Germline V CDR1 and CDR2: SGHAT, FQNNGV. The CDR3 sequence is 15 residues long. The V end lost 2 bases, the J end lost 7 bases, and 15 bases lay between the germline ends. CDR3: CASSLSAGVNQPQHF. The CDR3 nucleotides read TGTGCCAGCAGCTTATCCGCAGGGGTGAACCAGCCCCAGCATTTT.

The V gene is TRBV28, the J gene TRBJ2-1, with TRBD1 matching over 9 bases. In germline, CDR1 is MDHEN, CDR2 SYDVKM. Germline trimming cut 7 bases from V and 5 bases from J; bases unmatched to any gene: 9. The length of the CDR3 is 15 residues. The CDR3, as DNA: TGTGCCAGCATCACCTCCCGGGACAGGGACAATGAGCAGTTCTTC. This gives the protein CASITSRDRDNEQFF.

This clone rates as medium-sized. The chain employs TRBV2 and TRBJ2-5; the D gene is possibly TRBD2 (5 bases). Between the trimmed V and J ends, which lost 7 bases and 1 base, there was a span of 16 bases. Germline V CDR1 and CDR2: SNHLY, FYNNEI. The CDR3 is made up of 15 amino acids. The CDR3 here is CASKAAGAPQETQYF. In nucleotides, the CDR3 is TGTGCCAGCAAGGCGGCGGGCGCCCCCCAAGAGACCCAGTACTTC.

This clone was detected once. The chain links TRBV9 to TRBJ2-5; tentative D call: TRBD2 (6 bases). This CDR3 contains 13 residues. The V and J ends lost 4 bases and 3 bases respectively, with 10 bases between them. Germline V gives CDR1 SGDLS, CDR2 YYNGEE. The CDR3 spells CASSLRLEETQYF. As DNA, the CDR3 is TGTGCCAGCAGCCTCCGACTAGAAGAGACCCAGTACTTC.

The chain links TRBV7-8 to TRBJ1-1; unclear D gene. The ends were cut back, 1 base at V and 0 bases at J, with 12 bases in the middle. Per the germline V gene, CDR1 is SGHVS and CDR2 is FQNEAQ. This CDR3 is 16 amino acids long. DNA for the CDR3: TGTGCCAGCAGCTTAGGCTCGAGAGGGATGAACACTGAAGCTTTCTTT. This translates into CASSLGSRGMNTEAFF.

A remark on this clone: This sample includes further DNA sequences coding for the same CDR3. The rearrangement joins TRBV5-1 to TRBJ2-5; perhaps TRBD1 as D (5 bases). Germline CDR1 is SGHRS and CDR2 is YFSETQ. The CDR3 spans 14 residues. The V end was cut by 0 bases, the J end by 1 base, with 7 bases between. The CDR3 loop is CASSLGGLQETQYF. DNA of the CDR3: TGCGCCAGCAGCTTGGGGGGCCTCCAAGAGACCCAGTACTTC. The variable domain in full, completed from reference TRBV5-1 and TRBJ2-5, reads KAGVTQTPRYLIKTRGQQVTLSCSPISGHRSVSWYQQTPGQGLQFLFEYFSETQRNKGNFPGRFSGRQFSNSRSEMNVSTLELGDSALYLCASSLGGLQETQYFGPGTRLLVL.

V and J are TRBV11-2 and TRBJ2-7; D is perhaps TRBD2 (6 bases). The CDR3 contains 16 residues. Germline CDR1 SGHAT, CDR2 FQNNGV. Trimming cost V 4 bases and J 5 bases, with 21 bases left between them. This CDR3 reads CASSSVLSTPGDEQYF. DNA of the CDR3: TGTGCCAGCAGCTCTGTCCTGTCCACCCCGGGGGACGAGCAGTACTTC.

The gene calls are TRBV5-4 and TRBJ2-1, with D perhaps TRBD1 (5 bases). Germline assignment: CDR1 SGHNT and CDR2 YYREEE (reference sequence). V lost 3 bases and J lost 9, with 13 bases in between. The CDR3 is 13 amino acids. The DNA of the CDR3 is TGTGCCAGCAGCTCCGATTATAGGGGTGAGCAGTTCTTC. This gives the protein CASSSDYRGEQFF.

This rearrangement joins TRBV7-2 to TRBJ2-1; 14 nucleotides match TRBD2. The CDR3 runs 16 residues. The V segment lost 5 bases and the J segment 10 bases; nucleotides outside the gene matches: 10. Germline-derived CDR1 and CDR2 are SGHTA and FQGNSA. Here the CDR3 DNA reads TGTGCCAGCAGCAGTCCGGGACTAGCGGGAGAGGGGGAGCAGTTCTTC. This sequence encodes CASSSPGLAGEGEQFF.

The J gene is TRBJ1-1, the V gene TRBV10-3; D is perhaps TRBD1 (5 bases). In germline, CDR1 is ENHRY, CDR2 SYGVKD. The CDR3 contains 14 residues. The germline V and J ends were trimmed by 3 bases and 2 bases, with 10 bases remaining between them. The CDR3, as DNA: TGTGCCATCAGTGATGCAGGGTATAACACTGAAGCTTTCTTT. Protein product: CAISDAGYNTEAFF.

This chain connects TRBV7-9 to TRBJ2-7; possibly TRBD2 for D (6 bases). CDR1 and CDR2 (germline): SEHNR, FQNEAQ (reference sequence). The CDR3 contains 19 residues. V lost 1 base and J 0 bases, leaving 22 bases between the germline ends. The CDR3 reads CASSLGRNNLAARSYEQYF. In DNA form, the CDR3 reads TGTGCCAGCAGCTTAGGCCGAAATAACTTAGCGGCTCGCTCCTACGAGCAGTACTTC.

This clone turned up a few times. This chain connects TRBV28 to TRBJ1-5, with D maybe TRBD1 (5 bases). Germline assignment: CDR1 MDHEN and CDR2 SYDVKM. CDR3 length: 11 amino acids. CDR3 coding DNA: TGTGCAAGTAGGAGGGGACAGCCCCAGCATTTT. Amino acid sequence: CASRRGQPQHF.

The rearrangement links TRBV7-9 to TRBJ1-1; D is ambiguous. V lost 4 bases and J 8 bases, leaving 8 bases between the germline ends. Germline V gene lookup returns CDR1 SEHNR and CDR2 FQNEAQ (reference sequence). The CDR3 is 11 amino acids. The CDR3: CASSSLGEAFF. The CDR3 nucleotides are TGTGCCAGCAGCTCCCTCGGGGAAGCTTTCTTT.

The chain combines TRBV18 with TRBJ2-5, with 11 bases fitting TRBD2. The germline V gene has CDR1 KGHSH and CDR2 LQKENI. The CDR3 has 14 residues. The J segment lost 5 bases and the V segment lost 4 bases, leaving 3 bases of the junction unmatched. CDR3 protein: CASSLAGGPETQYF. For the CDR3, the DNA is TGTGCCAGCTCACTAGCGGGGGGGCCGGAGACCCAGTACTTC.